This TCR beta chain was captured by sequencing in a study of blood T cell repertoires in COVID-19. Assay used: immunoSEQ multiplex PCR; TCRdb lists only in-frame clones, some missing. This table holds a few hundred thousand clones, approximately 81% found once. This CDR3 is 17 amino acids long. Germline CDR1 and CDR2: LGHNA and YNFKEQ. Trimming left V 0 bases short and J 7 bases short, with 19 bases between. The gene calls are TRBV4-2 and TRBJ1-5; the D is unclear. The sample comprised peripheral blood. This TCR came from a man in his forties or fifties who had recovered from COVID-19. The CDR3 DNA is TGTGCCAGCAGCCAAGAGGCGTCCCCAGGAGGACGGCAGCCCCAGCATTTT. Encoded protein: CASSQEASPGGRQPQHF.